The rows below give T cell receptor beta chains drawn from one sample of a study of cytomegalovirus exposure and HLA in healthy donors. Sequenced by immunoSEQ multiplex PCR; TCRdb stores in-frame clones only, minus some. This table holds about 190,000 clones, roughly 80% found once. Material for sequencing was PBMCs. All receptors come from a woman under 30 in good health and CMV-seronegative. Both conserved end residues are part of each CDR3. A D gene is named only where the DNA matches it firmly. Clone size, where shown, is once, few, many, or a class for clones that have expanded.

D | size | J | V | DNA | CDR3
. | . | TRBJ1-1 | TRBV28 | TGTGCCAGCGATTCCCCGGGGGGCACTGAAGCTTTCTTT | CASDSPGGTEAFF
. | . | TRBJ2-3 | TRBV11-2 | TGTGCCAGCAGCTTAGACAGGCAGAAAACAGATACGCAGTATTTT | CASSLDRQKTDTQYF
. | . | TRBJ2-7 | TRBV6-5 | TGTGCCAGCAGTTTCAGAGAGGGCTCCTACGAGCAGTACTTC | CASSFREGSYEQYF
. | few | TRBJ1-5 | TRBV6-1 | TGTGCCAGCAGTGAAGCGAAGGGGACTAATCAGCCCCAGCATTTT | CASSEAKGTNQPQHF
TRBD2 | . | TRBJ2-1 | TRBV11-1 | TGTGCCAGCAGCTTAAGCGGGAGGGACGGGAATGAGCAGTTCTTC | CASSLSGRDGNEQFF
TRBD1 | . | TRBJ1-4 | TRBV15 | TGTGCCACCAGCAGGACAGGGGCAACGGGTGAAAAACTGTTTTTT | CATSRTGATGEKLFF
TRBD2 | once | TRBJ2-7 | TRBV27 | TGTGCCAGCACCGACGGGGGGGACGAGCAGTACTTC | CASTDGGDEQYF
TRBD1 | . | TRBJ2-7 | TRBV28 | TGTGCCACCAGGGGACAGGGGGTTTACGAGCAGTACTTC | CATRGQGVYEQYF
TRBD1 | . | TRBJ2-7 | TRBV9 | TGTGCCAGCAGCATCTCCGGGACAGGGAACTACGAGCAGTACTTC | CASSISGTGNYEQYF
TRBD2 | . | TRBJ2-1 | TRBV27 | TGTGCCAGCAGTCCACCCCGGGTAGCGGGGGTAAGGGACCACAATGAGCAGTTCTTC | CASSPPRVAGVRDHNEQFF
. | . | TRBJ1-2 | TRBV28 | TGTGCCAGCATAGCTCCGGGAAACTATGGCTACACCTTC | CASIAPGNYGYTF
. | . | TRBJ1-6 | TRBV2 | TGTGCCAGCAGTACCGACATGGGAGGTTCACCCCTCCACTTT | CASSTDMGGSPLHF
TRBD2 | once | TRBJ2-2 | TRBV28 | TGTGCCAGCAGTATCCACCCTAGCGGCACCGGGGAGCTGTTTTTT | CASSIHPSGTGELFF
TRBD1 | . | TRBJ1-5 | TRBV10-3 | TGTGCCATCAGTGAGGGGACAGGGATAAGAATCAATCAGCCCCAGCATTTT | CAISEGTGIRINQPQHF
TRBD1 | . | TRBJ1-6 | TRBV6-6 | TGTGCCAGCAGTTACGACAGGGTGGGACCCCTCCACTTT | CASSYDRVGPLHF
TRBD2 | . | TRBJ2-1 | TRBV9 | TGTGCCAGCAGCGACTTAGCGGGAGCCTACAATGAGCAGTTCTTC | CASSDLAGAYNEQFF
. | . | TRBJ1-1 | TRBV21-1 | TGTGCCAGCATCGAAAGGGGACAGAACACTGAAGCTTTCTTT | CASIERGQNTEAFF
TRBD1 | . | TRBJ1-1 | TRBV6-6 | TGTGCCAGCAGTCACACAGGGGGACGAGCTTTCTTT | CASSHTGGRAFF
TRBD2 | . | TRBJ2-4 | TRBV15 | TGTGCCACCAGCGGGGGACTAGCGGGACTAGCCAAAAACATTCAGTACTTC | CATSGGLAGLAKNIQYF
. | few | TRBJ2-7 | TRBV5-6 | TGTGCCAGCAGCTACTTCACCGGGGGACGGTACGAGCAGTACTTC | CASSYFTGGRYEQYF
TRBD2 | . | TRBJ2-7 | TRBV7-9 | TGTGCCAGCAGCGGCGGGGGGGCATACGAGCAGTACTTC | CASSGGGAYEQYF
. | once | TRBJ2-7 | TRBV18 | TGTGCCAGCTCACCACCGACTAGACCCGGGGAGCAGTACTTC | CASSPPTRPGEQYF
. | . | TRBJ2-3 | TRBV7-7 | TGTGCTAGCAGCGTGGCAGGGACAGATACGCAGTATTTT | CASSVAGTDTQYF
TRBD1 | . | TRBJ1-3 | TRBV4-1 | TGCGCCAGCAGCCAAGAGGGCAGGGGGTCAGGAAACACCATATATTTT | CASSQEGRGSGNTIYF
TRBD1 | . | TRBJ1-1 | TRBV18 | TGTGCCAGCTCAAAATTTTCCGGGACAGGGAACACTGAAGCTTTCTTT | CASSKFSGTGNTEAFF
. | . | TRBJ2-5 | TRBV6-1 | TGTGCCAGCAGGGTATACGGGGTATCTCAAGAGACCCAGTACTTC | CASRVYGVSQETQYF
. | . | TRBJ1-1 | TRBV30 | TGTGCTAACACAGGTATGAGGACTGAAGCTTTCTTT | CANTGMRTEAFF
. | . | TRBJ1-6 | TRBV6-1 | TGTGCCAGCAGTGAACAGGCGCAAAATTCACCCCTCCACTTT | CASSEQAQNSPLHF
. | . | TRBJ1-1 | TRBV6-1 | TGTGCCAGCAGCGACACTGAAGCTTTCTTT | CASSDTEAFF
TRBD1 | . | TRBJ2-7 | TRBV9 | TGTGCCAGCAGCGTAGAAGGACAGGGGGCTCTATACGAGCAGTACTTC | CASSVEGQGALYEQYF
. | . | TRBJ1-2 | TRBV29-1 | TGCAGCGTTGGGGCAGGGCCCACTAACTATGGCTACACCTTC | CSVGAGPTNYGYTF
. | . | TRBJ2-7 | TRBV7-2 | TGTGCCAGCAGCTCCGACAGGTACCAATCCTACGAGCAGTACTTC | CASSSDRYQSYEQYF
TRBD1 | . | TRBJ2-7 | TRBV19 | TGTGCCAGTAGTAAGATACAGGGGACAGAATACGAGCAGTACTTC | CASSKIQGTEYEQYF
TRBD2 | . | TRBJ2-7 | TRBV14 | TGTGCCAGCAGCCAAGGACTAGCGAGGTACGAGCAGTACTTC | CASSQGLARYEQYF
. | . | TRBJ1-5 | TRBV5-8 | TGTGCCAGCAGCTTCAGAAAAAATCAGCCCCAGCATTTT | CASSFRKNQPQHF
. | . | TRBJ2-3 | TRBV6-4 | TGTGCCAGCAGTGACGGGGGACTTAGCACAGATACGCAGTATTTT | CASSDGGLSTDTQYF
. | few | TRBJ1-2 | TRBV9 | TGTGCCAGCAGCGTAGTGGGGGAGGGAGGCTACACCTTC | CASSVVGEGGYTF